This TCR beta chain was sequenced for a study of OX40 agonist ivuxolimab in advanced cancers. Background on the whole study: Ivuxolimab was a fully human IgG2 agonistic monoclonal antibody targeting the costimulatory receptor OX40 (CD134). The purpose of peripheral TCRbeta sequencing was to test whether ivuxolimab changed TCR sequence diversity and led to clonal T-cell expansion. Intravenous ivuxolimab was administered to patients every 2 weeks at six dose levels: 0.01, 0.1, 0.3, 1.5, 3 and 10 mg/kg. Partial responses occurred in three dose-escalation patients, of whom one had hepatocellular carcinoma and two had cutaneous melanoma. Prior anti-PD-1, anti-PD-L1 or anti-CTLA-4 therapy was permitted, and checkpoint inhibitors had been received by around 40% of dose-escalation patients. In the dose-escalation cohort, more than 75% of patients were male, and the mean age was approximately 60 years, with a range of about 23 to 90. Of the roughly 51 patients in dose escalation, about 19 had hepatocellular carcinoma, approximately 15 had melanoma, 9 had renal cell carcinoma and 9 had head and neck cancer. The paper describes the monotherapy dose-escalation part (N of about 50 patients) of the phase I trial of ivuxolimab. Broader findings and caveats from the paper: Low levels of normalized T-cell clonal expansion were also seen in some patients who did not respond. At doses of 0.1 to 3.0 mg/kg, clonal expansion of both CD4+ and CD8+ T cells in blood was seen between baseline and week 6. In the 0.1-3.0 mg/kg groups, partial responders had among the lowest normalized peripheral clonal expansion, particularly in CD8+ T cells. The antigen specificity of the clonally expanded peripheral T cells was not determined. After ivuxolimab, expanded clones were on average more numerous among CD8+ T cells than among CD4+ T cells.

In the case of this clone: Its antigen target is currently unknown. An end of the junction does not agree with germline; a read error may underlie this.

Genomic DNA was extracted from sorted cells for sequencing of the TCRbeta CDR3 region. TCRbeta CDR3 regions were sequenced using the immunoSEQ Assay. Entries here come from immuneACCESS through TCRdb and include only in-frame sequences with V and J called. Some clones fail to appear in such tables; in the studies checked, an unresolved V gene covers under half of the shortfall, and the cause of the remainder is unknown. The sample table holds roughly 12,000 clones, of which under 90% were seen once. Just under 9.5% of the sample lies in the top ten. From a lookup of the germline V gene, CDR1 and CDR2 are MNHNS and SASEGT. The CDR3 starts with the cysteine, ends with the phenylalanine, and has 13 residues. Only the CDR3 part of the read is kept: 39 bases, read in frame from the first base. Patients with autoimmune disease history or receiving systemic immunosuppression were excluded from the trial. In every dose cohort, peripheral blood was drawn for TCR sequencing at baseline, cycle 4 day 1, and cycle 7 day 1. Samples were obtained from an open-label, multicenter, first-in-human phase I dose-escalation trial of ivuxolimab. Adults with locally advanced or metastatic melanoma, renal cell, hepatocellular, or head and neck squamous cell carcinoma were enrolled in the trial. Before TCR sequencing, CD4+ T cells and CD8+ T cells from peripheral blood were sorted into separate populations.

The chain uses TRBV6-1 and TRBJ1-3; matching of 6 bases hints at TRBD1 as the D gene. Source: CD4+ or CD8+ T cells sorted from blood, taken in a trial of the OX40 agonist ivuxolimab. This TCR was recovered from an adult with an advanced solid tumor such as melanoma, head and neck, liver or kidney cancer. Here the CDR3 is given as CASSEGGGYTIYF. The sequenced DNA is TGTGCCAGCAGCGAAGGGGGAGGGTACACCATATATTTT.